Described below is a single T cell receptor (beta chain) sequence and its context. These data come from a study of blood T cell repertoires in COVID-19. About the study: Both acute and convalescent COVID-19 samples were obtained from the United States, Italy and Spain.

Original analysis: Nucleated cell number was recorded as an estimate derived from reference gene primer amplification. Sequencing used immunoSEQ multiplex PCR; TCRdb keeps in-frame clones, though not all of them. The V and J calls and the clone size are those of that table, but D and trimming were determined from the DNA. The sample includes roughly 150,000 clones, approximately 90% of them seen just once. Trimming cost V 2 bases and J 3 bases, with 10 bases left between them. Germline V gives CDR1 SGHTA, CDR2 FQGNSA. The CDR3 has 14 residues. The chain links TRBV7-2 to TRBJ2-5; TRBD2 might be the D (5 bases). The sequence came from a man in his 60s with active or convalescent COVID-19. The sample comprised peripheral blood. CDR3 loop: CASSLKWGEETQYF. For the CDR3, the DNA is TGTGCCAGCAGCTTAAAGTGGGGAGAAGAGACCCAGTACTTC.